This TCR beta chain appears in the sequencing data of a study of blood T cell repertoires in COVID-19. Study as a whole: The United States, Italy and Spain supplied acute and convalescent COVID-19 samples. Nucleic acid was either cDNA or gDNA, and it came from T cells, B-cell-depleted T cells, or PBMCs.

The V and J ends lost 0 bases and 5 bases respectively, with 12 bases between them. Germline CDR1 SGHRS, CDR2 YFSETQ. The CDR3 has 14 residues. In the original analysis: Amplifying reference gene primers gave estimates of nucleated cell counts. Sequencing was performed with immunoSEQ multiplex PCR; in TCRdb, only in-frame clones are kept and a portion is missing. Clone size and V and J calls were adopted from that table, with D and trimming inferred from the DNA. The sample consists of some 500,000 clones, approximately 88% of them appearing once. Categorization into cohorts depended on clinical history that participants reported.

The source of this sequence is a woman between 35 and 50 years old who had recovered from COVID-19. Sequencing was done on a sample of PBMCs or T cells enriched from blood (not recorded which). The chain employs TRBV5-1 and TRBJ2-7; a possible D gene is TRBD2 (6 bases). The CDR3 sequence is CASSLEGRLDEQYF. Here the CDR3 DNA reads TGCGCCAGCAGCTTGGAAGGGAGGCTCGACGAGCAGTACTTC.